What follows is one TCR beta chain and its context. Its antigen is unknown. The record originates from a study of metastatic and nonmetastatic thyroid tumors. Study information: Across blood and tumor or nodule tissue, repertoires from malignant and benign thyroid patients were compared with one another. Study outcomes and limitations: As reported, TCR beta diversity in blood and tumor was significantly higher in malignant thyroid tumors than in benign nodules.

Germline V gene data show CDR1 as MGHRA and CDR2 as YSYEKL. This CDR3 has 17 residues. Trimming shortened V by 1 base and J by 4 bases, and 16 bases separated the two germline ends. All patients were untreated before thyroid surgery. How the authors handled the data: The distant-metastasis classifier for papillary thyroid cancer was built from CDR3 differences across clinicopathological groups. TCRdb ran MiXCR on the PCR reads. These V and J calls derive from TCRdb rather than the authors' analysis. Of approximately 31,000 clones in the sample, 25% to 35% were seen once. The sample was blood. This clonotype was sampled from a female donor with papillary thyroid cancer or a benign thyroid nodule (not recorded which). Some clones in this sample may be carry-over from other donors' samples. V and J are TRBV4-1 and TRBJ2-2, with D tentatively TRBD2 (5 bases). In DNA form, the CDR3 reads TGCGCCAGCAGCCAAGGGTGGGCAGGAGGATCCACCGGGGAGCTGTTTTTT. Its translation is CASSQGWAGGSTGELFF.